This T cell receptor (beta chain) was profiled in a study of blood T cell repertoires in COVID-19 (dated by TCRdb to 2020 to 2021). Study-wide context: The collaborator samples originated in the United States, Italy and Spain and spanned the acute and convalescent phases of COVID-19. Subjects who had been exposed to COVID-19, were actively infected with it, or had recovered from it provided the deeply sampled blood TCRbeta repertoires that made up the dataset. HLA class I and class II types, where available, came from metadata supplied by the sample provider rather than from assay-based typing. The samples were drawn from two sources: the first 160 participants of the ongoing ImmuneRACE study, and fewer than 1,500 subjects contributed by 6 global collaborators. A de-identified subject ID, COVID-19 status, age in years and sex were almost always included in the sample metadata. The repertoires were released in a freely available public database intended as a resource for research on the immune response to SARS-CoV-2. The prospective study material was composed of cDNA or gDNA derived from T cells, B-cell-depleted T cells, or PBMCs.

About this clone: What this receptor recognizes is not known. No qualities accompany the bases; no much larger clone lies one base away.

The CDR3 goes from the cysteine to the phenylalanine over 11 residues. CDR3 DNA is the only sequence kept; it has 33 bases, read in frame from the first base. V sheds 2 bases and J sheds 9 bases, leaving 8 bases between their ends. The CDR1 and CDR2 encoded by the germline V gene (reference sequence) are GTSNPN and SVGIG. TCRbeta CDR3 regions were amplified from genomic DNA using the immunoSEQ Assay, a bias-controlled multiplex PCR. The paper's processing steps were these. The number of nucleated cells in each sample was estimated by amplification of reference gene primers within the assay. Sequence reads were collapsed and filtered to measure the absolute abundance of every unique TCRbeta CDR3 rearrangement. For each sample, productive Simpson clonality was calculated by taking the square root of Simpson's diversity index across productive rearrangements. TCRdb's version of the immuneACCESS table is confined to in-frame rearrangements and falls short of the full clone set. An unresolved V gene accounts for under half of the shortfall where checked; the remainder is of unknown origin. The DNA gave D and trimming, while V, J and clone size come from that table. Here the sample has about 420,000 clones; 80% to 90% occur a single time. Roughly 0.76% of the sample rests with the top ten.

In Seattle, one collaborating source enrolled patients while the infection was active and tracked those patients longitudinally over the course of disease. Collaborating institutions collected whole blood in K2EDTA tubes following their own protocols. Collaborator samples were shipped for TCRbeta analysis as frozen whole blood, isolated PBMCs, or DNA extracted from either sample type. General study outcomes and caveats: The amount of clinical and demographic metadata varied by source and participant and was provided uncurated.

Sequenced sample: peripheral blood. The source of this sequence is a man between 18 and 29 years old with COVID-19, enrolled during active disease. The rearrangement combines TRBV30 with TRBJ2-1, with no reliable assignment of the D segment. The nucleotide sequence is TGTGCCTGGAGTTACTCCGGTGAGCAGTTCTTC. This codes for CAWSYSGEQFF.